Sequencing of this T cell receptor beta chain was carried out in a study of identical twins. Germline V gene data show CDR1 as SGHAT and CDR2 as FQNNGV. V was pared by 7 bases and J by 5 bases, with 17 bases of the junction left unmatched. CDR3 length: 18 residues. A universal primer site came from template switching; cDNA carried unique molecular identifiers. TCRdb processed the 5' RACE reads anew with MiXCR; each CDR3 protein has one entry. The sample yields 500,000 to 700,000 distinct CDR3 sequences, roughly 6.6% seen once. These data were likewise used in another study, on yellow fever vaccine responses in identical twins.

The TCR sequence derives from a woman aged 18 to 35 in good health. What was sequenced was PBMCs. V and J are TRBV11-2 and TRBJ2-3, with TRBD1 matching over 11 bases. CDR3 residues: CASTVPGQGVSFGDTQYF. CDR3 nucleotides: TGTGCCAGCACCGTACCGGGACAGGGGGTTTCGTTTGGAGATACGCAGTATTTT.